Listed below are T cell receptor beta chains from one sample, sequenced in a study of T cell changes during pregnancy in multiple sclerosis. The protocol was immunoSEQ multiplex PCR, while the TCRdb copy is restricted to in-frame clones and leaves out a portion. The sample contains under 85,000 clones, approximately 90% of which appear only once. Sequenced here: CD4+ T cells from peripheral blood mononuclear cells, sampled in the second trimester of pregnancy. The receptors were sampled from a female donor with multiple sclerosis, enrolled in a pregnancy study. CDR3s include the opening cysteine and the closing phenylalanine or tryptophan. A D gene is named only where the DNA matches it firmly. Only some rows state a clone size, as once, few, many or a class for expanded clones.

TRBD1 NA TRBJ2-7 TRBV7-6 CASSWGQATYEQYF TGTGCCAGCAGCTGGGGACAGGCGACCTACGAGCAGTACTTC
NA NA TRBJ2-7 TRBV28 CATGTGYEQYF TGTGCCACCGGAACAGGGTACGAGCAGTACTTC
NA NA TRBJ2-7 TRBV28 CASSSRTVLYEQYF TGTGCCAGCAGTTCGAGGACAGTCCTCTACGAGCAGTACTTC
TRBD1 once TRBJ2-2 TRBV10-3 CASGGRGLSTGELFF TGTGCCTCCGGGGGCAGGGGGCTATCGACCGGGGAGCTGTTTTTT
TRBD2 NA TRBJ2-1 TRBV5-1 CASSLISAGGHNEQFF TGCGCCAGCAGCCTTATTTCGGCGGGAGGCCACAATGAGCAGTTCTTC
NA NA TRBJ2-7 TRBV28 CASIKQDRSYEQYF TGTGCCAGCATTAAACAGGACCGCTCCTACGAGCAGTACTTC
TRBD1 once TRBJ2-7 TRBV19 CASSIEGRQGEQYF TGTGCCAGTAGTATAGAGGGACGACAGGGCGAGCAGTACTTC
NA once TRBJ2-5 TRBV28 CASTLAGGGQETQYF TGTGCCAGCACCCTAGCCGGGGGAGGCCAAGAGACCCAGTACTTC
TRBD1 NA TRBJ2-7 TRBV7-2 CASSDRALSEQYF TGTGCCAGCAGCGACAGGGCTCTCTCCGAGCAGTACTTC
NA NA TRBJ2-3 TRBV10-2 CASRREFDTDTQYF TGCGCCAGCAGACGGGAGTTTGACACAGATACGCAGTATTTT
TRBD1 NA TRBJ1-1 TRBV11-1 CASRYTGGTEAFF TGTGCCAGCAGATATACAGGGGGAACTGAAGCTTTCTTT
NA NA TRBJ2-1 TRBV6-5 CASSYEDPPYNEQFF TGTGCCAGCAGTTATGAGGATCCTCCCTACAATGAGCAGTTCTTC
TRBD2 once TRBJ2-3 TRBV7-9 CASSVGTSGSTDTQYF TGTGCCAGCAGCGTAGGGACTAGCGGTAGCACAGATACGCAGTATTTT
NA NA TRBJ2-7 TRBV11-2 CASSLVSFWAGVDEQYF TGTGCCAGCAGCTTAGTATCTTTTTGGGCCGGGGTTGACGAGCAGTACTTC
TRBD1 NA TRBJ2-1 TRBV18 CASSPDRGEGEQFF TGTGCCAGCTCACCGGACAGGGGGGAAGGAGAGCAGTTCTTC
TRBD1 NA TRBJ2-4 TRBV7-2 CASSPGQGSDIQYF TGTGCCAGCAGCCCTGGACAGGGGAGCGACATTCAGTACTTC
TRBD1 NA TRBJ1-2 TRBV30 CAWKTGGGYTF TGTGCCTGGAAGACAGGGGGCGGCTACACCTTC